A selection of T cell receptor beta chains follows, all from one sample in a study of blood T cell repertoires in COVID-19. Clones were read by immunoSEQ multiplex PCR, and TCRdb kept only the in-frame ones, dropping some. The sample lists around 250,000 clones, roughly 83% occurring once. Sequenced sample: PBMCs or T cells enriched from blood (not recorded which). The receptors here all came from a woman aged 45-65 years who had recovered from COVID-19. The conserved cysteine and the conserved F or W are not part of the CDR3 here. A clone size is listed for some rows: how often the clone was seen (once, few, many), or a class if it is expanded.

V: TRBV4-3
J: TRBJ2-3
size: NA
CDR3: ASSNGLAGEEDTQY

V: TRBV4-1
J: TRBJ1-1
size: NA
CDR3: ASSQRGITGAEAF

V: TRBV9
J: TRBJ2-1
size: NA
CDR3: ASSVARDISEQF

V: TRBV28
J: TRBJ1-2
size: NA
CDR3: ASRWGTGNYGYT

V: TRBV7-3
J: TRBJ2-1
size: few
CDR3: ASSLIVGLAGGNNEQF

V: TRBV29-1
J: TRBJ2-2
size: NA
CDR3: SVRLAAINTGELF

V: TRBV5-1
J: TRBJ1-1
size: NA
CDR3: ASSLNRGTEAF

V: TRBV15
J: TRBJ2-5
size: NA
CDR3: ATSRDQGVTGETQY

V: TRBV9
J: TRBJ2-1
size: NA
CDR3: ASSVAGTGRNNEQF

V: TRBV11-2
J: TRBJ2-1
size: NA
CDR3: ASSLVRGGEQF

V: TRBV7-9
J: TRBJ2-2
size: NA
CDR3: ASSLSSGYTGELF

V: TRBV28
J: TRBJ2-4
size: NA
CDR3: ASSFREWAKNIQY

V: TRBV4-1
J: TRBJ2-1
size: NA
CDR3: ASSQDWAGNNEQF

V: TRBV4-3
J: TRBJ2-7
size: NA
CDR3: ASSQDRLAGRSSQY

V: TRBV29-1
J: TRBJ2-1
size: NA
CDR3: SVPGLAFPTLSYNEQF

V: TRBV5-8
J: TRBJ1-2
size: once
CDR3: ASSRQGNYGYT

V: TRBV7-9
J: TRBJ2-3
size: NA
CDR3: ASSFGETSGATDTQY

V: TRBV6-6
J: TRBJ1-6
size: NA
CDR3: ASSVKIGGSPLH